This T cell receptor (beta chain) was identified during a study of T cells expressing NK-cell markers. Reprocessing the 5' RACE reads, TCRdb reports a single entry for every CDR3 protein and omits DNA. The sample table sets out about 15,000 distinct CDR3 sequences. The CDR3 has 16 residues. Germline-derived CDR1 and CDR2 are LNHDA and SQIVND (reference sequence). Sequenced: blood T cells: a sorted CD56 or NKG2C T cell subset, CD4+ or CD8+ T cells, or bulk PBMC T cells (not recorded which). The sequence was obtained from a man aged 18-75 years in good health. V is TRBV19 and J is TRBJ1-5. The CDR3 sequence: CASSIGPYGGNQPQHF.